This T cell receptor beta chain was profiled in a study of CD4 T cells in relation to SARS-CoV-2 and coronaviruses (dated by TCRdb to about 2021). About the full investigation: In the ViraFEST assay, PBMCs were grown with antigen for approximately ten days, and TCR beta CDR3s were then sequenced to identify antigen-specific clonal expansions. An HIV-1 Nef peptide pool or a culture without peptide was used as the negative reference condition. Patient-derived lymphoblastoid cell lines were used to map the HLA restriction of shared crossreactive spike epitopes. The study assessed, at the TCR clonotype level, memory CD4+ T cell crossreactivity between SARS-CoV-2 and common cold coronavirus spike proteins. The Adaptive Biotechnologies TCR-sequencing kit was used to sequence samples from a few pre-COVID donors and the naive versus memory experiments, whereas other data were Illumina-based. Expansion assays from other donors in the study were sequenced with a different, Illumina-based TCR-beta assay.

In regard to this clone: Its recognized antigen is unknown. Base-call qualities are not available, and no considerably larger clone is one nucleotide away.

Library generation was performed with the immunoSEQ multiplex PCR assay. Under the source paper's analysis protocol: During preprocessing, nonproductive sequences were removed, as were CDR3s that did not start with C, did not end with F or W, or were shorter than 7 amino acids. Antigen-specific clonotypes were called with the MANAFEST web app, based on expansion relative to reference and other culture wells. A clone was considered positive if significant expansion relative to the reference culture was observed in 2 of 3 replicate wells at an FDR below 0.05. To be called positive, a clone also had to show significant expansion compared with every other tandem well and an odds ratio greater than 5. After three terminal residues were trimmed from each end, CDR3 homology was quantified as pairwise Levenshtein distance using the stringdist R package. Here the immuneACCESS table is served through TCRdb, limited to in-frame sequences with V and J called. Missing clones are a known gap in these copies; in checked studies unresolved V genes cover under half, and the rest lacks a known reason. V and J calls plus clone size are reproduced from that table; the DNA served to infer D and trimming. In this sample the table shows tens of thousands of clones, 70% to 85% of which occur a single time. The top ten clones comprise around 17% of the sample.

Including the terminal cysteine and phenylalanine, the CDR3 comprises 14 residues. The DNA shown is the 42-base CDR3, in frame from base 1. Trimming takes 5 bases off V and 2 bases off J; junction bases not matched to a gene: 6. CDR1 SGHRS and CDR2 YFSETQ were looked up in the germline V gene. CD4+ T cells from unexposed donors were collected before the COVID-19 pandemic (2011-2018). After 10 to 11 days of culture, CD4+ T cells were isolated with the EasySep CD4+ T cell isolation kit. Unexposed donor CD4+ T cells were tested for reactivity to SARS-CoV-2 S and N and four common cold coronavirus spike pools, as cell number allowed. About 1.8 million PBMCs per well were cultured in IMDM with around 5% human AB serum and around 10 IU/ml IL-2. Half of the culture medium was replaced with fresh IL-2-containing medium on days 3 and 7. Triplicate replicate wells were generally used for each peptide culture condition. Leukapheresis product for the unexposed donors was purchased commercially. Ficoll-Paque PLUS gradient centrifugation was used to isolate PBMCs from either whole blood or leukapheresis product. The PBMCs went either fresh into the expansion assay or into cryopreservation at -140 degrees C. The QIAamp Micro DNA Kit was used to extract genomic DNA from the CD4+ T cells.

Study-wide findings and limitations: Significantly weaker SARS-CoV-2-driven expansion was shown by crossreactive clones than by monoreactive clones, consistent with antigenic imprinting. The study was limited by small numbers of patients and tested TCRs. Around 65% of donors had memory CD4+ clonotypes that crossrecognized SARS-CoV-2 and at least one common cold coronavirus spike. Because no donor provided both pre-pandemic and post-infection samples, tracing the source of pre-existing responses was limited. Crossreactivity analysis was centred on spike protein, so crossreactivity against other viral proteins was not assessed.

Material for sequencing was CD4+ T cells from PBMCs, cultured in vitro. The V and J segments used are TRBV5-1 and TRBJ2-7; 8 of the junction bases match TRBD2. This receptor was obtained from a human donor in good health. The CDR3: CASRRGEGPYEQYF. The DNA sequence is TGCGCCAGCAGGCGGGGGGAGGGACCCTACGAGCAGTACTTC.